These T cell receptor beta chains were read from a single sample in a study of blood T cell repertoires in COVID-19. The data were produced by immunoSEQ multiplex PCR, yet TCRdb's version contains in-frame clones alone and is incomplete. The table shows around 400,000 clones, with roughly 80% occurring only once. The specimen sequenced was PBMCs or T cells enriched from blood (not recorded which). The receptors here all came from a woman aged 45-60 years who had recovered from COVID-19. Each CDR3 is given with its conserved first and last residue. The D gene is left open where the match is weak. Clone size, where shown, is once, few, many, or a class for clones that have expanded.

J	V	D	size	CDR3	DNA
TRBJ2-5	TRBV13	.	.	CASSLSGTPTTQYF	TGTGCCAGCAGCCTCTCCGGGACTCCGACGACCCAGTACTTC
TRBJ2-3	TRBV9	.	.	CASSVGGDTQYF	TGTGCCAGCAGCGTGGGGGGAGATACGCAGTATTTT
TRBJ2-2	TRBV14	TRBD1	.	CASSQDVGGGGELFF	TGTGCCAGCAGCCAAGATGTAGGGGGCGGAGGGGAGCTGTTTTTT
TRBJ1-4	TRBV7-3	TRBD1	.	CASSSGTGRNEKLFF	TGTGCCAGCAGCTCCGGGACAGGGAGGAATGAAAAACTGTTTTTT
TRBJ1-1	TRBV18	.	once	CASSPPLSGNTEAFF	TGTGCCAGCTCACCACCGCTAAGCGGGAACACTGAAGCTTTCTTT
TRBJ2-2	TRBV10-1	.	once	CASSDRLSAGELFF	TGCGCCAGCAGTGACAGGCTATCAGCAGGGGAGCTGTTTTTT
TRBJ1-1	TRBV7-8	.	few	CASSPRGGGNTEAFF	TGTGCCAGCAGCCCCAGGGGAGGGGGGAACACTGAAGCTTTCTTT
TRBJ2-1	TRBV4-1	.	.	CASSQVISARGNEQFF	TGCGCCAGCAGCCAAGTAATTAGCGCCAGAGGGAATGAGCAGTTCTTC
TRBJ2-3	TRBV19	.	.	CASTQTRARTDTQYF	TGTGCCAGTACCCAGACAAGAGCAAGGACAGATACGCAGTATTTT
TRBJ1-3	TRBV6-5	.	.	CASRRGQDTGNTIYF	TGTGCCTCCAGGCGGGGGCAGGATACTGGAAACACCATATATTTT
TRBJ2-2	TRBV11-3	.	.	CASSASLAGNIRELFF	TGTGCCAGCAGCGCTTCCCTCGCAGGGAATATCAGGGAGCTGTTTTTT
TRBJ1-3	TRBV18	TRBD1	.	CASSPNTRGPSGNTIYF	TGTGCCAGCTCCCCAAATACAAGGGGGCCCTCTGGAAACACCATATATTTT
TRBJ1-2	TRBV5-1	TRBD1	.	CASSTGHNYGYTF	TGCGCCAGCTCGACAGGGCATAACTATGGCTACACCTTC
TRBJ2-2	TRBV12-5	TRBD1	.	CASGLPGTGSTGELFF	TGTGCTAGTGGTTTGCCAGGGACAGGGTCCACCGGGGAGCTGTTTTTT
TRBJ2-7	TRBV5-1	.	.	CASRLGRPTDEQYF	TGCGCCAGCCGACTGGGGAGGCCTACGGACGAGCAGTACTTC
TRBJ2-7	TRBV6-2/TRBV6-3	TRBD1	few	CASSEDRSTIYEQYF	TGTGCCAGCAGTGAGGACAGGAGCACCATCTACGAGCAGTACTTC
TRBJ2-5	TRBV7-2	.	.	CASSSSAGWRVGETQYF	TGTGCCAGCAGCTCTTCGGCGGGATGGAGGGTGGGGGAGACCCAGTACTTC
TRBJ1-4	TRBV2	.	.	CASSEYGRVLRKLFF	TGTGCCAGCAGTGAGTACGGCAGGGTATTGCGAAAACTGTTTTTT
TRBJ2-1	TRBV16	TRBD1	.	CASSHWGQYNEQFF	TGTGCCAGCAGCCATTGGGGACAGTACAATGAGCAGTTCTTC
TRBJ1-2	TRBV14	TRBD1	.	CASSQPTGGGGYTF	TGTGCCAGCAGCCAACCGACAGGGGGAGGCGGCTACACCTTC
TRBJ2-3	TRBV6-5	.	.	CASSYEGRPADTQYF	TGTGCCAGCAGTTACGAGGGTAGGCCCGCAGATACGCAGTATTTT
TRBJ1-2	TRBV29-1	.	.	CSVARSVGYGYTF	TGCAGCGTTGCCAGGTCGGTCGGCTATGGCTACACCTTC
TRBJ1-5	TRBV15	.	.	CATSRDQGWGQPQHF	TGTGCCACCAGCAGAGATCAGGGTTGGGGACAGCCCCAGCATTTT
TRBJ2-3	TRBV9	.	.	CASSGHLGGPDTQYF	TGTGCCAGCAGCGGGCACCTCGGGGGGCCAGATACGCAGTATTTT
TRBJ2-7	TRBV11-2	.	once	CASSLAVVGEQYF	TGTGCCAGCAGCTTAGCCGTGGTCGGGGAGCAGTACTTC
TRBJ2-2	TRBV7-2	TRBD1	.	CASSSGQGALGTGELFF	TGTGCCAGCAGCTCGGGACAGGGGGCATTGGGCACCGGGGAGCTGTTTTTT
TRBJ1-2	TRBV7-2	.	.	CASSLSPGERTDGYTF	TGTGCCAGCAGCTTAAGTCCGGGGGAGCGTACAGACGGCTACACCTTC
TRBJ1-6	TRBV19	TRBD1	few	CASTGTGTSPLHF	TGTGCCAGTACCGGGACAGGGACTTCACCCCTCCACTTT
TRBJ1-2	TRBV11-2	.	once	CASSRDTAYGYTF	TGTGCCAGCAGCCGGGACACTGCCTATGGCTACACCTTC
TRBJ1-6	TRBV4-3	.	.	CASSQDWTDYNSPLHF	TGCGCCAGCAGCCAAGACTGGACAGACTATAATTCACCCCTCCACTTT